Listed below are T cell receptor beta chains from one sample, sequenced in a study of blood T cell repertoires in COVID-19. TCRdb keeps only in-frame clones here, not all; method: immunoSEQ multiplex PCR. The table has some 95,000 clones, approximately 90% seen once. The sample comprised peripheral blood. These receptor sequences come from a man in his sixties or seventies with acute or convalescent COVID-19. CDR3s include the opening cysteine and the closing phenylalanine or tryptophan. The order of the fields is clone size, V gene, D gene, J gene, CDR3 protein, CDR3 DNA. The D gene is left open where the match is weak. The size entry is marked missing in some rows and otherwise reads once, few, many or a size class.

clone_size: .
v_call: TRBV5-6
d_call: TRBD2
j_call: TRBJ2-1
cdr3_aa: CASRWTSGNEQFF
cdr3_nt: TGTGCCAGCAGATGGACTAGCGGAAATGAGCAGTTCTTC

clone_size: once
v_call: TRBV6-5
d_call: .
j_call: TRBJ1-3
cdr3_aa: CASRKPISGNTIYF
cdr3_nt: TGTGCCAGCAGGAAGCCGATCTCTGGAAACACCATATATTTT

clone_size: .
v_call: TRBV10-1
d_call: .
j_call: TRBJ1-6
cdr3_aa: CASSKDMQLNSPLHF
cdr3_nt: TGCGCCAGCAGTAAGGACATGCAATTAAATTCACCCCTCCACTTT

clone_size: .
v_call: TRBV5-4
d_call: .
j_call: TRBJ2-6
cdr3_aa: CASSLALTGRSRNVLTF
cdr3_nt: TGTGCCAGCAGCTTGGCCCTGACGGGGAGGTCCAGGAACGTCCTGACTTTC

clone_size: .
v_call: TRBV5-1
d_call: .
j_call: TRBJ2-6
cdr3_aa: CASSRAGGSGANVLTF
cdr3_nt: TGCGCCAGCAGCCGGGCCGGGGGCTCTGGGGCCAACGTCCTGACTTTC

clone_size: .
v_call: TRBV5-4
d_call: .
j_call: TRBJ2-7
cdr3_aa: CAISRGTGNHEQYF
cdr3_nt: TGTGCCATCTCAAGGGGTACAGGGAACCACGAGCAGTACTTC

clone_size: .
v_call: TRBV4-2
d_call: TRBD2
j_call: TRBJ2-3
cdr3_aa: CASSQSSGVDTQYF
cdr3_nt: TGTGCCAGCAGCCAGAGTAGCGGGGTAGATACGCAGTATTTT

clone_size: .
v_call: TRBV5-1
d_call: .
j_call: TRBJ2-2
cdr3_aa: CASSQITNTGELFF
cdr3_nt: TGCGCCAGCAGCCAGATAACGAACACCGGGGAGCTGTTTTTT

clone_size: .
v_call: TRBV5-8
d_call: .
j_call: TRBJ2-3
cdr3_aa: CASSPRTAGTDTQYF
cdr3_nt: TGTGCCAGCAGCCCTAGGACAGCCGGGACAGATACGCAGTATTTT

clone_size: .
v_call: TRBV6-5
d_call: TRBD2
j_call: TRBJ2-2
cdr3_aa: CASSLGAGVTGELFF
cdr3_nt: TGTGCCAGCAGCCTCGGAGCGGGGGTTACCGGGGAGCTGTTTTTT

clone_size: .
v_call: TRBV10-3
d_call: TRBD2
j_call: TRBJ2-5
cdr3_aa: CAISGLAGLETQYF
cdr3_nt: TGTGCCATCAGCGGACTAGCGGGGTTGGAGACCCAGTACTTC

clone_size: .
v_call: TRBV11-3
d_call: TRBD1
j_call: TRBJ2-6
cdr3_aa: CASSLGQGSGANVLTF
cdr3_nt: TGTGCCAGCAGCTTAGGACAGGGATCTGGGGCCAACGTCCTGACTTTC

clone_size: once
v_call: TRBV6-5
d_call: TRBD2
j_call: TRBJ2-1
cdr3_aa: CASSVTSGSYNEQFF
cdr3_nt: TGTGCCAGCAGCGTCACTAGCGGGAGCTACAATGAGCAGTTCTTC

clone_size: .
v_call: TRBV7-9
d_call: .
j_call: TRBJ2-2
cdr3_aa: CASSLVVGATGELFF
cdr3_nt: TGTGCCAGCAGCTTAGTGGTAGGAGCCACCGGGGAGCTGTTTTTT

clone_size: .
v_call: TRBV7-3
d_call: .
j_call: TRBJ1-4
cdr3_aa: CASSPGREKNEKLFF
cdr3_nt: TGTGCCAGCAGCCCCGGACGGGAAAAGAATGAAAAACTGTTTTTT

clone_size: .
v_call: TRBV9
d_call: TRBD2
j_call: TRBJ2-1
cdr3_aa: CASSVASGGAHNEQFF
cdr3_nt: TGTGCCAGCAGCGTAGCTAGCGGGGGGGCCCATAATGAGCAGTTCTTC

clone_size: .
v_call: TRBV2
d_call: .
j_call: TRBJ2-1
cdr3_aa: CASSVNEGEQFF
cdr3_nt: TGTGCCAGCAGTGTTAACGAGGGTGAGCAGTTCTTC

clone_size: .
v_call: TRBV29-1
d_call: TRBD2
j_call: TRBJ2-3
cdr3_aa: CSVEDPAGVHTDTQYF
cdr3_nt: TGCAGCGTTGAAGATCCAGCGGGGGTCCACACAGATACGCAGTATTTT

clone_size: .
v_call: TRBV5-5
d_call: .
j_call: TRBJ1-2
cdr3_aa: CASSLEAGNYGYTF
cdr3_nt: TGTGCCAGCAGCTTGGAGGCAGGGAACTATGGCTACACCTTC

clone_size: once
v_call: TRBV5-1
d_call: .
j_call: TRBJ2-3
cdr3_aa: CASSPVGLPATDTQYF
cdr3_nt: TGCGCCAGCAGCCCGGTGGGGCTCCCCGCCACAGATACGCAGTATTTT